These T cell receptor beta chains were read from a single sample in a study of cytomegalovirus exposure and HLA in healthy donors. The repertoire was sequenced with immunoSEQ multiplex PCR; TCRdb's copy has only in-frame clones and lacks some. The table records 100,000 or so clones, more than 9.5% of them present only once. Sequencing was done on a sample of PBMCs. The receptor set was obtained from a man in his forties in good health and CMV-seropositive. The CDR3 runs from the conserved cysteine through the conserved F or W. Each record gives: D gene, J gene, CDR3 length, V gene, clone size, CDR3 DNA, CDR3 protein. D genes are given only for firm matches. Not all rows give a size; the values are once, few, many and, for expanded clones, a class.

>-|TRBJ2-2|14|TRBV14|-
TGTGCCAGCAGCGGGACTGCGAACACCGGGGAGCTGTTTTTT
CASSGTANTGELFF
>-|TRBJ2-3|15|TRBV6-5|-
TGTGCCAGCAGTTACTCTCTACCTAGCACAGATACGCAGTATTTT
CASSYSLPSTDTQYF
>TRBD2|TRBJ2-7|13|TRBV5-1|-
TGCGCCAGCAGCCCTAGCGGGAGCTACGAGCAGTACTTC
CASSPSGSYEQYF
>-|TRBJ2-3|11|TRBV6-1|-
TGTGCCAGCAGCCTCACAGATACGCAGTATTTT
CASSLTDTQYF
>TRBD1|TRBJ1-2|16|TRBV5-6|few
TGTGCCAGCAGCTTGTGGCATACAGGGGGCGCGGATGGCTACACCTTC
CASSLWHTGGADGYTF
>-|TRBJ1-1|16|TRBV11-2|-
TGTGCCAGCAGCTTAGATTTGGGCCGGACAAACACTGAAGCTTTCTTT
CASSLDLGRTNTEAFF
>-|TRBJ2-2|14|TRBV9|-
TGTGCCAGCAGCGTAGCCCAGTACACCGGGGAGCTGTTTTTT
CASSVAQYTGELFF
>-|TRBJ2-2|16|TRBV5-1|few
TGCGCCAGCAGCTCCCAACTAGATTCGAACACCGGGGAGCTGTTTTTT
CASSSQLDSNTGELFF
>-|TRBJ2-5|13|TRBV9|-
TGTGCCAGCAGCGTAGGGGGGCCAGAGACCCAGTACTTC
CASSVGGPETQYF
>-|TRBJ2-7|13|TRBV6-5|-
TGTGCCAGCAGTTACCCTAGTTCCCCCGAGCAGTACTTC
CASSYPSSPEQYF
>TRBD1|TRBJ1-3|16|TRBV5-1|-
TGCGCCAGCAGCTTGGCCGGGACAGGGGCCGGAAACACCATATATTTT
CASSLAGTGAGNTIYF
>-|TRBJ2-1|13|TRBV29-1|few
TGCAGCGGGGCCGGCGGGCCCTACAATGAGCAGTTCTTC
CSGAGGPYNEQFF
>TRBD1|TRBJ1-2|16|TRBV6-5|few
TGTGCCAGCAGTTACGTGACTGGGACAGGGACCTATGGCTACAAATTC
CASSYVTGTGTYGYKF
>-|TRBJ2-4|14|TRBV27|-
TGTGCCAGCAATAAGTATGGGCCCTCGTACATTCAGTACTTC
CASNKYGPSYIQYF
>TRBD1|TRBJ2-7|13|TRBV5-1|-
TGCGCCAGCAGCGCTAGACAGGGGTACGAGCAGTACTTC
CASSARQGYEQYF
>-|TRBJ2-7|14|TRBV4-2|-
TGTGCCAGCAGCCAAGACGGTCTCGCCTACGAGCAGTACTTC
CASSQDGLAYEQYF
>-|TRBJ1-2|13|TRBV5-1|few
TGCGCCAGCAGCCCCGGTGGGGAGGGTTTGCGGACCTTC
CASSPGGEGLRTF
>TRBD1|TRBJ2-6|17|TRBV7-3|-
TGTGCCAGCAGCTTAATGGGACAGGGCTCTGGGGCCAACGTCCTGACTTTC
CASSLMGQGSGANVLTF
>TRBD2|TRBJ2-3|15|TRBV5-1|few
TGTGCCAGCAGCTTGGGGACTAGCGCCACAGATACGCAGTATTTT
CASSLGTSATDTQYF
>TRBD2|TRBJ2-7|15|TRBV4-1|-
TGCGCCAGCAGCCTGAGGACTAGCGGGACATACGAGCAGTACTTC
CASSLRTSGTYEQYF
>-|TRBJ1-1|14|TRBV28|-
TGTGCCAGCAGCCGGCCCGACAGTAGAACTGAAGCTTTCTTT
CASSRPDSRTEAFF
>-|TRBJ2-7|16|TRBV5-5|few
TGTGCTAGCAGCATACTTGCCGGTCGGACAGCCTACGAGCAGTACTTC
CASSILAGRTAYEQYF
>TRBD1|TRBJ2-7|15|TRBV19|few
TGTGCCAGTAGTATTACCGGGACAGGGGGTAACGAGCAGTACTTC
CASSITGTGGNEQYF
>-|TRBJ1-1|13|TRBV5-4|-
TGTGCCAGCAGCTCGACAGGGAACACTGAAGCTTTCTTT
CASSSTGNTEAFF
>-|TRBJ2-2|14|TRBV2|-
TGTGCCAGCAGTTCCGACTCAAACACCGGGGAGCTGTTTTTT
CASSSDSNTGELFF
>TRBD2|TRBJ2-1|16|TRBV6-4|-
TGTGCCAGCAGTGCCGTTAGCGGGATAGGACCCAATGAGCAGTTCTTC
CASSAVSGIGPNEQFF
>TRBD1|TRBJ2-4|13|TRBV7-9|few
TGTGCCAGCATAGGGACAGGGAAAAACATTCAGTACTTC
CASIGTGKNIQYF
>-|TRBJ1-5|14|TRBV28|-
TGTGCCAGCAGTTTAGGAGGGTTCAATCAGCCCCAGCATTTT
CASSLGGFNQPQHF
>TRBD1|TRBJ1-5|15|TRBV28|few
TGTGCCAGCAGTTCTCAACAAGGGGGCGGTCAGCCCCAGCATTTT
CASSSQQGGGQPQHF
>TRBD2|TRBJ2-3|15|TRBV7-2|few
TGTGCCAGCAGCTTAGAGAGTAGCGGGGCAGATACGCAGTATTTT
CASSLESSGADTQYF
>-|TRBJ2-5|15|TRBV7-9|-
TGTGCCAGCAGCTTGGACAACGACTACCAAGAGACCCAGTACTTC
CASSLDNDYQETQYF
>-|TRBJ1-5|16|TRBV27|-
TGTGCCAGCAGTTACTCGTTAAAACAGGGAAGTCAGCCCCAGCATTTT
CASSYSLKQGSQPQHF
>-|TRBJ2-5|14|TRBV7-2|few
TGTGCCAGCAGCCCCTCTAGCAATTGGGAGACCCAGTACTTC
CASSPSSNWETQYF
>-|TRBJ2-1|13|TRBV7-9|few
TGTGCCAGCATCGGTGGGAGAGGGCGCAAGGCGGTCTTC
CASIGGRGRKAVF
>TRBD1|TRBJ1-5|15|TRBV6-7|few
TGTGCCAGCATAAAGACAGGGCGGTCCAATCAGCCCCAGCATTTT
CASIKTGRSNQPQHF
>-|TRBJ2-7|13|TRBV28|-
TGTGCCAGCAGTTTGGACACCTCATACGAGCAGTACTTC
CASSLDTSYEQYF
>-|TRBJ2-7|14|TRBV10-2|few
TGCGCCAGCAACCCCGAAGGGGGAACCTACGAGCAGTACTTC
CASNPEGGTYEQYF
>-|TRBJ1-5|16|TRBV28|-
TGTGCCAGCAGTTTACAGGGATCCCGTAGCAATCAGCCCCAGCATTTT
CASSLQGSRSNQPQHF
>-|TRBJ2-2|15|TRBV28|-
TGTGCCAGCAACCCACAGGGGGGGCTGGCCGGGGAGCTGTTTTTT
CASNPQGGLAGELFF
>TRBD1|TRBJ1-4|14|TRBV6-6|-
TGTGCCAGCAGTACGGGACAGGTTCACGAAAAACTGTTTTTT
CASSTGQVHEKLFF
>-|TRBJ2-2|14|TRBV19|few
TGTGCCAGTAGTATCTTAGGAGATCCCGGGGAGCTGTTTTTT
CASSILGDPGELFF
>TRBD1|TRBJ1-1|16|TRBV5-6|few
TGTGCCAGCAGCCGACCAGGGGGCTGGGAGAACACTGAAGCTTTCTTT
CASSRPGGWENTEAFF
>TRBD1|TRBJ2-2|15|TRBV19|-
TGTGCCAGTGAAACGGGGACAGCGAACACCGGGGAGCTGTTTTTT
CASETGTANTGELFF
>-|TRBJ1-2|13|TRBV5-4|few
TGTGCCAGCAGCTTCCCGGGAGTGGATGGCTACACCTTC
CASSFPGVDGYTF
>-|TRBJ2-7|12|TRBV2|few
TGTGCCAGCCGGCAGGACTCCTACGAGCAGTACTTC
CASRQDSYEQYF